This paragraph covers one TCR beta chain sequence. Its specificity is unknown. Method: immunoSEQ multiplex PCR; TCRdb's copy keeps in-frame clones and lacks some. The data show around 120,000 clones, with approximately 95% seen just once and around 3% held by the top ten. The source of the sample is a study of graft-versus-host responses after intestinal transplantation. General study points: Declines in HvG clones occurring early post-transplant were associated with peak circulating GvH clone levels.

This CDR3 is built from 14 residues. The V segment lost 1 base and the J segment 8 bases; nucleotides outside the gene matches: 4. Germline values: CDR1 SGDLS, CDR2 YYNGEE. The J gene is TRBJ2-1, the V gene TRBV9, with 9 bases identical to TRBD2. The material was unstimulated CD8+ T cells sorted from spleen or lymph node cells, obtained before intestinal transplant. The sequence was collected from a human donor who received an intestinal transplant. Written as DNA, the CDR3 is TGTGCCAGCAGCGTACTAGCGGGGAAGGATGAGCAGTTCTTC. As protein: CASSVLAGKDEQFF.